The 2 T cell receptor beta chains given below trace back to one sample, sequenced in a study of tumor-infiltrating lymphocytes in primary liver carcinoma. The investigators made TCR beta cDNA from approximately 510 ng total RNA, using a constant-region primer. Three nested multiplex PCR rounds, a slightly modified ARM-PCR, produced the libraries for TCR beta. Amplification in the first two PCR rounds was performed using TRBV1-TRBV30 forward primers and a C-beta reverse primer for around 10 cycles each. TCRdb processed the multiplex PCR reads anew with MiXCR; each CDR3 protein has one entry. The sample lists fewer than 400,000 distinct CDR3 sequences, around three fifths seen once, with 15% to 20% in the top ten. Unsorted whole blood yielded blood RNA, and germline DNA was extracted as well. The specimen was peripheral blood. All receptors derive from a woman aged 30 to 39 with primary liver carcinoma and hepatitis B virus infection.

This clonotype was detected only a few times. The genes are TRBV6-2 or TRBV6-3 and TRBJ1-1, with D hard to call. V lost 2 bases, J lost 1 base, and 11 bases lay in between. CDR1 MNHEY and CDR2 SVGEGT come from the germline V gene. The CDR3 consists of 15 residues. In DNA form, the CDR3 reads TGTGCCAGCAGTTACAGATATCGACAGAACACTGAAGCTTTCTTT. Translating it yields CASSYRYRQNTEAFF.

The count of this clonotype is one. The CDR3 protein is CASSLILSGTYNEQFF. DNA for the CDR3: TGTGCCAGCAGCCTAATCCTTAGCGGGACTTACAATGAGCAGTTCTTC. This sequence joins TRBV12-3 or TRBV12-4 and TRBJ2-1; TRBD2 matches 8 bases. Trimming at V came to 6 bases and at J to 4 bases, leaving 11 bases not matched to a gene. CDR3 length equals 16 residues.